This TCR beta chain was captured by sequencing in a study of blood T cells in healthy people across ages. Deletions cut 7 bases from V and 3 bases from J, with 17 bases between. Germline values: CDR1 SNHLY, CDR2 FYNNEI. CDR3 size: 15 residues. Alongside a J-beta primer mix, a sample-barcoded 5' primer served in a second PCR lasting roughly 6 to 11 cycles. Each CDR3 protein gets one entry after TCRdb re-called the 5' RACE reads with MiXCR. The table lists hundreds of thousands of distinct CDR3 sequences, more than 20% of them singletons. General observations from the study: Unsorted PBMCs ruled out conclusive naive versus antigen-experienced comparison.

This clonotype was seen a handful of times. Its antigen remains unknown. Per-sample PBMC isolation yielded at least 7 million cells. The sample was blood. The V and J genes are TRBV2 and TRBJ2-3, with D possibly being TRBD1 (6 bases). This TCR derives from a man aged 65-85 years in good health. The CDR3 sequence is CASTPSARGTDTQYF. CDR3 nucleotide sequence: TGTGCCAGCACCCCTTCGGCGAGGGGGACAGATACGCAGTATTTT.